Each of the 30 T cell receptor beta chains below was sequenced from the same sample in a study of shared clonotypes between healthy human individuals (dated by TCRdb to the early 2020s). The method was the immunoSEQ multiplex PCR assay. Drawn from immuneACCESS, this table holds only the in-frame rearrangements with V and J called that TCRdb kept. Clones are partly lost; checked studies trace under half to an unresolved V gene and leave the rest unexplained. Present in this sample are approximately 710,000 clones, 80% to 95% of which were seen just once. About a third of the sample goes to the ten largest clones. The sequencing input was memory CD8+ T cells from PBMCs. Reading the label with the study, this specimen's cell subset or site is: CD45RO+ cells pooled with CCR7-negative TemRA cells. These receptors came from a young man in good health. Some clones in this sample may be carry-over from other donors' samples.

V and J are TRBV5-1 and TRBJ2-5, with D possibly TRBD2 on 6 matching bases. There are 14 residues in the CDR3. Per the germline V gene, CDR1 is SGHRS and CDR2 is YFSETQ. Between the trimmed V and J ends, which lost 2 bases and 2 bases, there was a span of 10 bases. CDR3 coding DNA: TGCGCCAGCAGCTTTATTGGACTACAAGAGACCCAGTACTTC. This sequence encodes CASSFIGLQETQYF. The variable domain in full, completed from reference TRBV5-1 and TRBJ2-5, reads KAGVTQTPRYLIKTRGQQVTLSCSPISGHRSVSWYQQTPGQGLQFLFEYFSETQRNKGNFPGRFSGRQFSNSRSEMNVSTLELGDSALYLCASSFIGLQETQYFGPGTRLLVL.

V gene TRBV28 combines with J gene TRBJ1-2; D is unclear. Germline CDR1 MDHEN, CDR2 SYDVKM. V was clipped by 7 bases and J by 4 bases, with 13 bases between them. The CDR3 runs to 13 residues. CDR3 coding DNA: TGTGCCAGCACCGCGACGGCTGTCTATGGCTACACCTTC. This encodes CASTATAVYGYTF.

The chain employs TRBV5-1 and TRBJ2-3; 8 bases agree with TRBD2. The V and J ends lost 4 bases and 5 bases, in that order; junction bases with no gene match: 6. The CDR3 is 14 amino acids. Germline CDR1 and CDR2: SGHRS and YFSETQ. CDR3: CASSPGLGEDTQYF. CDR3 DNA sequence: TGCGCCAGCAGCCCGGGACTAGGAGAAGATACGCAGTATTTT.

The chain is built from TRBV6-4 and TRBJ2-3; D may be TRBD2 (7 bases). Germline loops: CDR1 MRHNA, CDR2 SNTAGT. The V gene lost 5 bases and the J gene lost 5 bases, with 17 bases spanning the gap. The CDR3 loop spans 15 amino acids. In nucleotides, the CDR3 is TGTGCCAGCAGTTTGTTCTCAGCGGGACAAGATACGCAGTATTTT. The encoded protein is CASSLFSAGQDTQYF.

This chain uses TRBV7-9 with TRBJ1-1; the D gene is possibly TRBD1 (6 bases). The CDR3 runs 13 residues. V was shortened by 5 bases and J by 8 bases, with 15 bases between the two germline ends. CDR1 is SEHNR, CDR2 FQNEAQ, per germline (reference sequence). The CDR3 is CASSRGHALEAFF. CDR3 DNA sequence: TGTGCCAGCAGCCGGGGACACGCTTTAGAAGCTTTCTTT.

V usage is TRBV7-8 and J usage is TRBJ2-1; D possibly uses TRBD1 or TRBD2 (5 bases each). This CDR3 has 13 residues. Germline V gives CDR1 SGHVS, CDR2 FQNEAQ. Trimming stripped 4 bases from V and 7 bases from J, with 11 bases between. The CDR3 bases are TGTGCCAGCAGCTATGGGGGTTGGAATGAGCAGTTCTTC. It yields the protein CASSYGGWNEQFF.

This clone was counted between two and nine times. This chain links TRBV27 with TRBJ2-3; D not resolved. The V gene lost 2 bases and the J gene lost 6 bases, with 6 bases spanning the gap. The germline V gene has CDR1 MNHEY and CDR2 SMNVEV (reference sequence). This CDR3 is built from 12 residues. CDR3: CASSLNTDTQYF. The CDR3 DNA follows: TGTGCCAGCAGTTTAAACACGGATACGCAGTATTTT.

The chain couples TRBV7-8 to TRBJ2-1; D not certain. Germline-derived CDR1 and CDR2 are SGHVS and FQNEAQ. V lost 4 bases and J 8 bases, leaving 24 bases between the germline ends. CDR3 length equals 17 residues. CDR3 residues: CASSSARVVFWVDEQFF. The CDR3 bases are TGTGCCAGCAGCTCTGCTAGGGTCGTCTTTTGGGTGGATGAGCAGTTCTTC.

This CDR3 is CASSESGSGKQETQYF. DNA of the CDR3: TGCGCCAGCAGTGAGTCGGGGTCGGGCAAACAAGAGACCCAGTACTTC. This sequence joins TRBV10-1 and TRBJ2-5; unclear D gene. Germline loops: CDR1 WNHNN, CDR2 SYGVQD (reference sequence). The CDR3 covers 16 residues. V lost 0 bases to trimming and J lost 2 bases, with 13 bases between them.

The chain has TRBV29-1 and TRBJ1-2; D perhaps matches TRBD1 (5 bases). CDR1 SQVTM and CDR2 ANQGSEA come from the germline V gene. V was clipped by 2 bases and J by 6 bases, with 22 bases between them. This CDR3 has 16 residues. In DNA, the CDR3 is TGCAGCGTTGAAACTACCTATGGGACCCAGCTTAATGGCTACACCTTC. This sequence encodes CSVETTYGTQLNGYTF.

Of note for this clone: At the DNA level, this CDR3 is encoded by other sequences in the same sample as well. V is TRBV5-6 and J is TRBJ1-5; 8 bases align to TRBD1. The CDR3 is 15 amino acids. The V gene end was trimmed by 0 bases and the J gene end by 1 base; junction bases not matched to a gene: 0. Germline V lookup: CDR1 SGHDT, CDR2 YYEEEE. CDR3 in DNA: TGTGCCAGCAGCTTGGGGACAGGGAGCAATCAGCCCCAGCATTTT. It translates to CASSLGTGSNQPQHF.

This chain links TRBV9 with TRBJ2-2; D is uncertain. This CDR3 is built from 17 residues. CDR1 SGDLS and CDR2 YYNGEE come from the germline V gene. Deletions cut 0 bases from V and 0 bases from J, with 12 bases between. This CDR3 reads CASSVARAPTNTGELFF. Written as DNA, the CDR3 is TGTGCCAGCAGCGTAGCTAGGGCGCCTACGAACACCGGGGAGCTGTTTTTT. The full variable domain, completed using reference TRBV9 and TRBJ2-2, is DSGVTQTPKHLITATGQRVTLRCSPRSGDLSVYWYQQSLDQGLQFLIQYYNGEERAKGNILERFSAQQFPDLHSELNLSSLELGDSALYFCASSVARAPTNTGELFFGEGSRLTVL.

This clone appeared a single time. The J gene is TRBJ2-7, the V gene TRBV9; D gene unclear. Germline V gene data show CDR1 as SGDLS and CDR2 as YYNGEE. V was trimmed by 4 bases and J by 5 bases, leaving 16 bases between them. The CDR3 covers 14 residues. The CDR3 nucleotides are TGTGCCAGCAGCTTCTGGGATCGGCCCCACGAGCAGTACTTC. Translation gives CASSFWDRPHEQYF.

Concerning this clone itself: Relative to the germline gene, one junction end is altered; a read error may explain this. The V gene is TRBV14, the J gene TRBJ2-1; no definite D call. CDR3 length: 15 residues. Germline loops: CDR1 SGHDN, CDR2 FVKESK. The CDR3 sequence is CASSQALGFLNGQFF. CDR3 DNA: TGTGCCAGCAGCCAAGCCCTTGGGTTCTTGAATGGGCAGTTCTTC.

This clone was counted once. One end of the junction varies from germline; a read error may be responsible. The J gene is TRBJ2-5, the V gene TRBV5-6, with 13 bases fitting TRBD2. This CDR3 region has 15 residues. Germline V gives CDR1 SGHDT, CDR2 YYEEEE. CDR3 in amino acids: CASSLGLAGLETQYF. CDR3 nucleotides: TGTGCCAGCAGTTTGGGACTAGCGGGACTAGAGACCCAGTACTTC.

The chain recombines TRBV7-9 with TRBJ2-5; D unclear. The V end was cut by 4 bases, the J end by 2 bases, with 11 bases between. This CDR3 is 14 amino acids long. Germline V gives CDR1 SEHNR, CDR2 FQNEAQ (reference sequence). CDR3 protein: CASSSPQWQETQYF. The DNA of the CDR3 is TGTGCCAGCAGCTCCCCGCAGTGGCAAGAGACCCAGTACTTC.

The V gene is TRBV14, the J gene TRBJ2-7; D is perhaps TRBD1 (7 bases). This CDR3 spans 15 amino acids. The V and J ends lost 2 bases and 2 bases respectively, with 13 bases between them. CDR1 is SGHDN, CDR2 FVKESK, per germline. CDR3 region: CASSQFQGGTYEQYF. CDR3 coding DNA: TGTGCCAGCAGCCAATTTCAGGGGGGAACCTACGAGCAGTACTTC.

This rearrangement joins TRBV2 to TRBJ1-5, with 7 bases matching TRBD1. This CDR3 region has 16 residues. Germline V CDR1 and CDR2: SNHLY, FYNNEI. V lost 5 bases, J lost 4 bases, and 11 bases stayed unmatched. The CDR3 spells CASSKDAGTDNQPQHF. CDR3 coding DNA: TGTGCCAGCAGTAAGGACGCCGGGACAGATAATCAGCCCCAGCATTTT.

The gene calls are TRBV6-5 and TRBJ2-7; 8 positions agree with TRBD1. J lost 0 bases, V lost 5 bases, and 6 bases had no gene match. There are 15 residues in the CDR3. Germline CDR1 MNHEY, CDR2 SVGAGI. The CDR3 DNA is TGTGCCAGCAGTAGCAACAGGGGGAGCTCCTACGAGCAGTACTTC. It is translated as CASSSNRGSSYEQYF.

CDR3 sequence reads: CASSGQLSSGIYEQFF. The CDR3 region has the DNA TGTGCCAGCTCGGGACAGCTGTCGTCCGGGATCTATGAGCAGTTCTTC. This chain joins TRBV14 and TRBJ2-1, with 7 bases lining up with TRBD1. Germline V gives CDR1 SGHDN, CDR2 FVKESK. J lost 8 bases, V lost 8 bases, and 18 bases had no gene match. CDR3 length: 16 amino acids.

This sequence joins TRBV25-1 and TRBJ2-1; tentatively, D is TRBD1 (6 bases). Germline V CDR1 and CDR2: MGHDK, SYGVNS. Trimming cost V 5 bases and J 5 bases, with 16 bases left between them. CDR3 length equals 15 residues. CDR3 nucleotide sequence: TGTGCCAGCAGTCCCCACCCGGACAGACACAATGAGCAGTTCTTC. It encodes CASSPHPDRHNEQFF. Combining the CDR3 with reference TRBV25-1 and TRBJ2-1 gives the whole variable domain EADIYQTPRYLVIGTGKKITLECSQTMGHDKMYWYQQDPGMELHLIHYSYGVNSTEKGDLSSESTVSRIRTEHFPLTLESARPSHTSQYLCASSPHPDRHNEQFFGPGTRLTVL.

The CDR3 nucleotides read TGTGCCAGCAGTTTAGAGGGGGGACAGGGGGACATTCAGTACTTC. The encoded protein is CASSLEGGQGDIQYF. The gene calls are TRBV28 and TRBJ2-4; TRBD1 agrees at 11 bases. After removal of 2 bases from V and 8 bases from J, the junction contained 5 bases not matched to a gene. Germline CDR1 MDHEN, CDR2 SYDVKM. The CDR3 runs to 15 residues.

This chain uses TRBV14 with TRBJ2-7, with D maybe TRBD1 (6 bases). Between the trimmed V and J ends, which lost 4 bases and 3 bases, there was a span of 13 bases. This CDR3 spans 14 amino acids. The germline V gene has CDR1 SGHDN and CDR2 FVKESK. Here the CDR3 reads CASSPLQGFYEQYF. CDR3 DNA sequence: TGTGCCAGCAGCCCATTACAGGGTTTCTACGAGCAGTACTTC.

The rearrangement joins TRBV28 to TRBJ1-5; possible D gene TRBD1, 6 bases. Trimming removed 3 bases from V and 6 bases from J, with 24 bases in between. Germline CDR1 MDHEN, CDR2 SYDVKM. The CDR3 consists of 18 residues. Written as DNA, the CDR3 is TGTGCCAGCAGTTTGCAGGGGCCGGGTTTTAGGGTCAGTCAGCCCCAGCATTTT. Amino acid sequence: CASSLQGPGFRVSQPQHF.

The chain recombines TRBV4-3 with TRBJ2-7; D not resolved. Germline assignment: CDR1 LGHNA and CDR2 YSLEER. This CDR3 has 15 residues. Between the trimmed V and J ends, which lost 0 bases and 1 base, there was a span of 10 bases. CDR3 loop: CASSQEADESYEQYF. DNA of the CDR3: TGCGCCAGCAGCCAAGAGGCGGACGAATCCTACGAGCAGTACTTC.

The CDR3 DNA reads as TGTGCCAGCAGTTTAGGACTAGCGGGCTTCTACGAGCAGTACTTC. This encodes CASSLGLAGFYEQYF. The chain couples TRBV27 to TRBJ2-7; 11 bases are shared with TRBD2. CDR1 and CDR2 (germline): MNHEY, SMNVEV (reference sequence). The V and J ends lost 2 bases and 3 bases, in that order; junction bases with no gene match: 3. The CDR3 contains 15 residues.

This sequence joins TRBV5-4 and TRBJ2-1, with D possibly matching TRBD1 (5 bases). This CDR3 comprises 15 residues. The V end lost 1 base, the J end lost 4 bases, and 12 bases lay between the germline ends. The V gene's germline CDR1 is SGHNT and CDR2 YYREEE (reference sequence). CDR3 nucleotides: TGTGCCAGCAGCTTGACGGACAACCTTTACAATGAGCAGTTCTTC. Translated: CASSLTDNLYNEQFF. Looking up the rest from reference TRBV5-4 and TRBJ2-1 gives the full variable domain: ETGVTQSPTHLIKTRGQQVTLRCSSQSGHNTVSWYQQALGQGPQFIFQYYREEENGRGNFPPRFSGLQFPNYSSELNVNALELDDSALYLCASSLTDNLYNEQFFGPGTRLTVL.

This clone has just one count. The V gene is TRBV9, the J gene TRBJ2-5; 8 nucleotides match TRBD2. J lost 2 bases, V lost 4 bases, and 7 bases had no gene match. Germline CDR1 reads SGDLS; CDR2 reads YYNGEE. There are 15 residues in the CDR3. The DNA for the CDR3 is TGTGCCAGCAGCCCCTCGGGGGGGTGGCAAGAGACCCAGTACTTC. This translates into CASSPSGGWQETQYF.

About this clone itself: At the DNA level, this CDR3 is encoded by other sequences in the same sample as well. The CDR3 here is CASSLSAYSNQPQHF. The CDR3 nucleotides are TGTGCCAGCAGTTTATCGGCTTATAGCAATCAGCCCCAGCATTTT. The gene calls are TRBV27 and TRBJ1-5; D not resolved. This CDR3 is 15 amino acids long. Germline V gene data show CDR1 as MNHEY and CDR2 as SMNVEV (reference sequence). Trimming took off 0 bases at V and 0 bases at J, with 6 bases between the two ends.

The sample holds one count of this clone. The germline gene is not matched at one end of the junction; a read error may be the cause. J is TRBJ2-5 and V is TRBV7-9, with D perhaps TRBD2 (9 bases). The CDR3 has 14 residues. Germline V gives CDR1 SEHNR, CDR2 FQNEAQ (reference sequence). For the CDR3, the DNA is TGTGCCAGCAGCTTAGTCCTAGCGGGACAGGACTTCGACTTC. Residues: CASSLVLAGQDFDF. The full variable domain, in which reference TRBV7-9 and TRBJ2-5 provide the parts outside the CDR3, is DTGVSQNPRHKITKRGQNVTFRCDPISEHNRLYWYRQTLGQGPEFLTYFQNEAQLEKSRLLSDRFSAERPKGSFSTLEIQRTEQGDSAMYLCASSLVLAGQDFDFGPGTRLLVL.